This TCR beta chain was observed in a study of neurological immune-mediated disorders. Study-wide points: Levels of TCR clonal expansion peaked in HTLV-1-associated myelopathy and reached their lowest in multiple sclerosis, under those of healthy controls.

With 10-nucleotide random UMIs included, cDNA was synthesized by 5'RACE. Sequencing of 15-18 subjects in each run yielded over 180 million TCR-beta sequences. MiXCR was run by TCRdb on the 5' RACE reads, yielding one entry per CDR3 protein. The data show 25,000 or so distinct CDR3 sequences, 13% seen once. Documented time point: technical triplicate 1. The cell input for sorted libraries was around 1 million, and those cells were CD4+ or CD8+ T cells. Germline-derived CDR1 and CDR2 are SGHRS and YFSETQ. This CDR3 contains 18 residues. Trimming cost V 1 base and J 0 bases, with 14 bases left between them. This clonotype was found many times. What it recognizes is unknown.

The clonotype comes from a female donor with HTLV-1-associated myelopathy (HAM/TSP). Sequenced material: CD4+ T cells from blood. The V call is TRBV5-1, the J call TRBJ2-6; D perhaps matches TRBD1 (6 bases). The CDR3 region is CASSLQGSALSGANVLTF. The CDR3 nucleotides read TGCGCCAGCAGCTTGCAGGGGTCGGCGCTCTCTGGGGCCAACGTCCTGACTTTC.